Sequencing of this T cell receptor beta chain was carried out in a study of blood T cell repertoires in COVID-19. On the study more broadly: Samples came from the United States, Italy and Spain, spanning acute and convalescent COVID-19. PBMCs, B-cell-depleted T cells, or T cells provided the cDNA or gDNA that made up the material.

Per the study methods: The assay estimated nucleated cells by amplifying reference gene primers. TCRdb's copy holds only in-frame clones and misses some; the assay was immunoSEQ multiplex PCR. V, J and clone size reflect that table, while D and trimming were determined from the DNA. The data contain 61,000 or so clones, 65% to 85% of them singletons. CDR3 size: 13 residues. Trimming shortened V by 7 bases and J by 5 bases, and 15 bases separated the two germline ends. Germline CDR1 is ENHRY and CDR2 is SYGVKD. The sequence derives from a woman in her 70s with acute or convalescent COVID-19. Sequencing input: peripheral blood. The V and J genes are TRBV10-3 and TRBJ2-7, with a tentative D call TRBD1 (5 bases). Here the CDR3 reads CAITPGILDEQYF. The CDR3 nucleotides are TGTGCCATCACCCCAGGGATATTGGACGAGCAGTACTTC.